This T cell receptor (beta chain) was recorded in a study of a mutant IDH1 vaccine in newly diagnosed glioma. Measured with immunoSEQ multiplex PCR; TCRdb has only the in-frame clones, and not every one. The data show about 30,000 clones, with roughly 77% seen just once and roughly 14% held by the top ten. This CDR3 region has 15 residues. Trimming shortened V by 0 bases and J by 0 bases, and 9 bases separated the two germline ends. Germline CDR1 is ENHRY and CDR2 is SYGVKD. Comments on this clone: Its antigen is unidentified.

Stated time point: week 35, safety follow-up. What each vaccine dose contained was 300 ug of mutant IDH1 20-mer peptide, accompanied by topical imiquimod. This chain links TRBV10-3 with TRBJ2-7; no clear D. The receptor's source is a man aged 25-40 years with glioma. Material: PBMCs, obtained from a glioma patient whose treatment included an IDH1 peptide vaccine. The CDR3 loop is CAISESLSSSYEQYF. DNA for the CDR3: TGTGCCATCAGTGAGTCATTGTCGAGCTCCTACGAGCAGTACTTC.